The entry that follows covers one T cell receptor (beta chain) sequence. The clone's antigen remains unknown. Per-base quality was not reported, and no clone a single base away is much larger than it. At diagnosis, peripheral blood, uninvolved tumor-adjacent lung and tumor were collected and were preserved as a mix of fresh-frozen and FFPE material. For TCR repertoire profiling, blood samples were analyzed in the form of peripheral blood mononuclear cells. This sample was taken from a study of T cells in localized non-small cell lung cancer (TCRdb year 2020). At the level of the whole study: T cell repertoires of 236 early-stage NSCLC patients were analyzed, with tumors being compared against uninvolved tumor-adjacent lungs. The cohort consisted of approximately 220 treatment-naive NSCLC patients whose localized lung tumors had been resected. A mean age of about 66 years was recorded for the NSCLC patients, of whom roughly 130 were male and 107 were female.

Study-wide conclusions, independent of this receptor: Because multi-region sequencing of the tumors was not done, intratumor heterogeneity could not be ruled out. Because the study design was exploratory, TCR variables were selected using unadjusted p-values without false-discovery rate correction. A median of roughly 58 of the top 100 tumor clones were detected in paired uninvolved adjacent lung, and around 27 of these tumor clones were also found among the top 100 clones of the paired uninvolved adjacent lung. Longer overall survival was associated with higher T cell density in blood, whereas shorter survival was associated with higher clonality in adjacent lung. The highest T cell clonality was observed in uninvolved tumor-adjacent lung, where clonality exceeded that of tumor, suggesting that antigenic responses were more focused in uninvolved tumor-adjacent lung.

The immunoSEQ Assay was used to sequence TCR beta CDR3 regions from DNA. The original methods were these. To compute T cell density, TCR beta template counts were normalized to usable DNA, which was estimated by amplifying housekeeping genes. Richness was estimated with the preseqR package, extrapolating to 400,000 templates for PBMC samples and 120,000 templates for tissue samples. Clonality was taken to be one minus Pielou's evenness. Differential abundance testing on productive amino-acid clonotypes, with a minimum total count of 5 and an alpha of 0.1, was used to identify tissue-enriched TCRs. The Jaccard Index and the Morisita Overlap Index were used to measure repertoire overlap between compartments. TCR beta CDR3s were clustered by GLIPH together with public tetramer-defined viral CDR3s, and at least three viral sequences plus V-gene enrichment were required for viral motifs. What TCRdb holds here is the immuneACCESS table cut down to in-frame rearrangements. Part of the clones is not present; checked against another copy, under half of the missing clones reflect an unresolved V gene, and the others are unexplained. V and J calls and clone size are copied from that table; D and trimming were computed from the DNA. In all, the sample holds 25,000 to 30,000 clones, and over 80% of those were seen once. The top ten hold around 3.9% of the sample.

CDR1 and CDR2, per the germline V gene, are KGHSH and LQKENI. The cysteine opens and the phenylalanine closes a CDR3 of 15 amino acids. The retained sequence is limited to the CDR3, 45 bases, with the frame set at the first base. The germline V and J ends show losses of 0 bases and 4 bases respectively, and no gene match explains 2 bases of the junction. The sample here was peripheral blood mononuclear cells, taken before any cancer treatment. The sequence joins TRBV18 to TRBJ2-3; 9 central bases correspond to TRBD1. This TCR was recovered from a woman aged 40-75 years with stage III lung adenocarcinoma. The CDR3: CASSPPGQGSDTQYF. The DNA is TGTGCCAGCTCACCACCGGGACAGGGATCAGATACGCAGTATTTT.